The clone carrying this T cell receptor (beta chain) appeared a single time. The antigen remains undetermined. The data originate from a study of OX40 agonist ivuxolimab in advanced cancers. The protocol was immunoSEQ multiplex PCR, while the TCRdb copy is restricted to in-frame clones and leaves out a portion. Of approximately 89,000 clones listed, around 90% are singletons. Germline V gene data show CDR1 as SGHRS and CDR2 as YFSETQ. The V and J ends lost 2 bases and 3 bases, in that order; junction bases with no gene match: 6. The CDR3 sequence is 15 residues long. Findings and caveats of the study: In the expanded peripheral T cells, antigen specificity was never determined. A proportion of nonresponders additionally exhibited low normalized T-cell clonal expansion.

The sequence was obtained from an adult with an advanced solid tumor such as melanoma, head and neck, liver or kidney cancer. The J gene is TRBJ2-3, the V gene TRBV5-1, with 7 bases aligning to TRBD1. The input for sequencing was CD4+ or CD8+ T cells sorted from blood, taken in a trial of the OX40 agonist ivuxolimab. The CDR3: CASSFQPGQTDTQYF. The CDR3, as DNA: TGCGCCAGCAGCTTCCAGCCGGGACAGACAGATACGCAGTATTTT.